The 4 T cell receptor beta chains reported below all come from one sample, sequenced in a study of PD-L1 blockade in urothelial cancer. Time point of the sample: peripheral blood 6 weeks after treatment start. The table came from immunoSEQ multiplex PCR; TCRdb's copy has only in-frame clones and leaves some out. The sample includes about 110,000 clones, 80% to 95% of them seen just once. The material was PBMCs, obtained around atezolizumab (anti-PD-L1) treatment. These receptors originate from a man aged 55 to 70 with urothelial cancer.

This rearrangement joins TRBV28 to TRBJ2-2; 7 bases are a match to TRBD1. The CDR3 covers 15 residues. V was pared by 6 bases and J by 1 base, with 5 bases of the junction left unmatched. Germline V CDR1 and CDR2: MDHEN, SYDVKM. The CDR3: CASRVGDRNTGELFF. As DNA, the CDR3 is TGTGCCAGCAGGGTGGGGGACAGGAACACCGGGGAGCTGTTTTTT. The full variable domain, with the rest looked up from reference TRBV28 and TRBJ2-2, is DVKVTQSSRYLVKRTGEKVFLECVQDMDHENMFWYRQDPGLGLRLIYFSYDVKMKEKGDIPEGYSVSREKKERFSLILESASTNQTSMYLCASRVGDRNTGELFFGEGSRLTVL.

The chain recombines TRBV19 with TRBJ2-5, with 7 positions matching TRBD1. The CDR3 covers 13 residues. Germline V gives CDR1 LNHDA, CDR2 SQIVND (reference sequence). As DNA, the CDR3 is TGTGCTTCACGACCCGCAGGGGGAGAGACCCAGTACTTC. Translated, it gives CASRPAGGETQYF. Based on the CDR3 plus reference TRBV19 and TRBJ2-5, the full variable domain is DGGITQSPKYLFRKEGQNVTLSCEQNLNHDAMYWYRQDPGQGLRLIYYSQIVNDFQKGDIAEGYSVSREKKESFPLTVTSAQKNPTAFYLCASRPAGGETQYFGPGTRLLVL.

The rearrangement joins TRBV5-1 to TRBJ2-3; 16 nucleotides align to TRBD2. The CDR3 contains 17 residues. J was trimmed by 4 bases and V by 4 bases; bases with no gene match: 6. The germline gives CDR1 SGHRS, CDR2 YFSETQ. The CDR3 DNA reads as TGCGCCAGCAGCGGGGGACTAGCGGGGGGGTTATCAGATACGCAGTATTTT. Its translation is CASSGGLAGGLSDTQYF.

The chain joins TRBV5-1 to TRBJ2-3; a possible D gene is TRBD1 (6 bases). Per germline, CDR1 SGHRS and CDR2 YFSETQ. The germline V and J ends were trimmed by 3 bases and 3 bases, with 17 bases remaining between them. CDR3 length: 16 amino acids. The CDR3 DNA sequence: TGCGCCAGCAGCTCACGGCCGGGACAAACGACAGATACGCAGTATTTT. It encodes CASSSRPGQTTDTQYF.